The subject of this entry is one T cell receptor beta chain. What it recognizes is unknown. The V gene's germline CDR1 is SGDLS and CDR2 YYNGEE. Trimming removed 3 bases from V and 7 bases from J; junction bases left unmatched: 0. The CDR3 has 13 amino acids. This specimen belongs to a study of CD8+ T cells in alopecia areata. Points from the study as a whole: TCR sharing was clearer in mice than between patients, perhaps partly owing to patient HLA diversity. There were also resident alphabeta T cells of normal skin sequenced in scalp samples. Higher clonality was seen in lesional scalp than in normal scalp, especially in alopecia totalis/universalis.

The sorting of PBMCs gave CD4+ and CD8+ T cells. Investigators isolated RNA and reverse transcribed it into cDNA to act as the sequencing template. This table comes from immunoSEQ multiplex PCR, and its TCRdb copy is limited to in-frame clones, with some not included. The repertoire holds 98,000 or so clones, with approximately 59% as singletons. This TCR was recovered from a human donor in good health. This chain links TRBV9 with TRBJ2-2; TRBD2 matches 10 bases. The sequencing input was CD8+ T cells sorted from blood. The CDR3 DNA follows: TGTGCCAGCAGCGGGACTAGCGGCGGGGAGCTGTTTTTT. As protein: CASSGTSGGELFF.